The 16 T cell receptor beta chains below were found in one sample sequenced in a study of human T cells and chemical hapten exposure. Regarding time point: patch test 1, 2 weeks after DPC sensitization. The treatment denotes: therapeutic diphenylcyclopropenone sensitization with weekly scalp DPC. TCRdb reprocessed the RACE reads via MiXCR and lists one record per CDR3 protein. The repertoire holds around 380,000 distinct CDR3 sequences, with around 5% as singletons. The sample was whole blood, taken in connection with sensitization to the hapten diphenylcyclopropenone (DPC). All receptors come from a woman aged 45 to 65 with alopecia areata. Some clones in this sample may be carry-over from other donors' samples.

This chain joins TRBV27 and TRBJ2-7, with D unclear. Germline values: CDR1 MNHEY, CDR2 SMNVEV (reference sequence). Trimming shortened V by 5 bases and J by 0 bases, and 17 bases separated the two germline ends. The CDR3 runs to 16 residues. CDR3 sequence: CASSLSLGESSYEQYF. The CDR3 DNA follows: TGTGCCAGCAGTCTGTCCCTCGGAGAGAGCTCCTACGAGCAGTACTTC.

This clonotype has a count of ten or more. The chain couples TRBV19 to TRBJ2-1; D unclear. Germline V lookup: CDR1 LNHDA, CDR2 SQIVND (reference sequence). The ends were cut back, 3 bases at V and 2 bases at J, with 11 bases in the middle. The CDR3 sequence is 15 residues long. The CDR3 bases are TGTGCCAGTAGTATCGCAGCCGGCGCCTACAATGAGCAGTTCTTC. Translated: CASSIAAGAYNEQFF.

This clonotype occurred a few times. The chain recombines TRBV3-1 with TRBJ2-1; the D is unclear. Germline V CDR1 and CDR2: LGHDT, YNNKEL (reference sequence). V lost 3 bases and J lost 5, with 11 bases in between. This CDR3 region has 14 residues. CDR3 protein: CASSHQNWDNEQFF. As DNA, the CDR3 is TGTGCCAGCAGCCACCAAAACTGGGACAATGAGCAGTTCTTC.

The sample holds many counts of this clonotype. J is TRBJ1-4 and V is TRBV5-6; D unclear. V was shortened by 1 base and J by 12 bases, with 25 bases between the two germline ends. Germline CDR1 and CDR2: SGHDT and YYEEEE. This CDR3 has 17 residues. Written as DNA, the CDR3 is TGTGCCAGCAGCTTGTTATTCGGTGAATATCGGAGAGGCGAACTGTTTTTT. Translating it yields CASSLLFGEYRRGELFF.

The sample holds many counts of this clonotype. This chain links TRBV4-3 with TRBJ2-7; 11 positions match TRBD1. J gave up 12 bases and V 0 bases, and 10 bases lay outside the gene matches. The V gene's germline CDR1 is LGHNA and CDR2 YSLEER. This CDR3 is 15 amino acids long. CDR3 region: CASSQDPGQGAIRYF. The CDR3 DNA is TGCGCCAGCAGCCAAGATCCCGGACAGGGGGCCATCAGGTACTTC.

CDR3 in DNA: TGTGCCAGCAGTACACGGTCCCTCTTAAACTATGGCTACACCTTC. Its translation is CASSTRSLLNYGYTF. The chain uses TRBV6-6 and TRBJ1-2; D is unclear. The CDR3 runs to 15 residues. The germline V gene has CDR1 MNHNY and CDR2 SVGAGI (reference sequence). V was clipped by 5 bases and J by 2 bases, with 15 bases between them.

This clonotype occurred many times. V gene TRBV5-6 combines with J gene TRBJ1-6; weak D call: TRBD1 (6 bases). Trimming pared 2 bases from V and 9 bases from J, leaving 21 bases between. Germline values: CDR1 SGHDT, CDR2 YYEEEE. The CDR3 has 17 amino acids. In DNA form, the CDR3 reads TGTGCCAGCAGCTTCAGGGGTCTAACCCCTTTTCCTTCACCCCTCCACTTT. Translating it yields CASSFRGLTPFPSPLHF.

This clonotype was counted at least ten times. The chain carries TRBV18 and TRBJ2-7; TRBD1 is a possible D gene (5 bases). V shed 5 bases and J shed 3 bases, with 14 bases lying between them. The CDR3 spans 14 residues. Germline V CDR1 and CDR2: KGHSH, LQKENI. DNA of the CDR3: TGTGCCAGCTCATCATTGGAAGGGGTCTACGAGCAGTACTTC. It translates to CASSSLEGVYEQYF.

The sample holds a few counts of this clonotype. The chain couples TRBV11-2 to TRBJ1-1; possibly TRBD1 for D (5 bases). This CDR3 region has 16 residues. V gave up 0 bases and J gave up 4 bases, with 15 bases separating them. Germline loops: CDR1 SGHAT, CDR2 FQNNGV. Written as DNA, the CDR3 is TGTGCCAGCAGCTTAGATGGGACTCAACCAGGCACTGAAGCTTTCTTT. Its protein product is CASSLDGTQPGTEAFF.

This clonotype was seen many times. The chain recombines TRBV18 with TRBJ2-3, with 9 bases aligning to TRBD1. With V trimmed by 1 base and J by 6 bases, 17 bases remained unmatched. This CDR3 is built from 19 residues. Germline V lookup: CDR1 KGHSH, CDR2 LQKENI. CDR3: CASSPLSPGTGPGSDTQYF. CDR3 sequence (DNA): TGTGCCAGCTCACCACTCTCCCCGGGGACAGGGCCGGGGTCGGATACGCAGTATTTT.

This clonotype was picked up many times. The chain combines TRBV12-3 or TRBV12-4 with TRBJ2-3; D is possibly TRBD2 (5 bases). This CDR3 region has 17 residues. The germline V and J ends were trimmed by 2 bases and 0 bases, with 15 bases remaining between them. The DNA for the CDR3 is TGTGCCAGCAGTTTAAGGACTCAAGGCCCGAGCACAGATACGCAGTATTTT. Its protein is CASSLRTQGPSTDTQYF.

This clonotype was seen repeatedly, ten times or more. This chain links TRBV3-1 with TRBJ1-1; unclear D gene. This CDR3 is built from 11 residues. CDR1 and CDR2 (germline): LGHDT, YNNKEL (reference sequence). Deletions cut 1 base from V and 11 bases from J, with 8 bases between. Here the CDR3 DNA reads TGTGCCAGCAGCCAAGGGAACGGTGCTTTCTTT. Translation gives CASSQGNGAFF.

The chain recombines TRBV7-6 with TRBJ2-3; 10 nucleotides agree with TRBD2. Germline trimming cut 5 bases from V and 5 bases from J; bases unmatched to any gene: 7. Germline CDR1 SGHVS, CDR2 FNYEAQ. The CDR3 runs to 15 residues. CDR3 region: CASSRSGGAEDTQYF. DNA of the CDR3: TGTGCCAGCAGCCGGAGCGGGGGGGCCGAAGATACGCAGTATTTT.

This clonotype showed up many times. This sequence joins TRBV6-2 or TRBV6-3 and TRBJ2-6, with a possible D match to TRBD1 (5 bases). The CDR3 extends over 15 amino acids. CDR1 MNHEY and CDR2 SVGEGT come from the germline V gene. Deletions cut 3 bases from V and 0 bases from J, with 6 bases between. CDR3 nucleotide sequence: TGTGCCAGCAGTTATACAGGCTCTGGGGCCAACGTCCTGACTTTC. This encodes CASSYTGSGANVLTF.

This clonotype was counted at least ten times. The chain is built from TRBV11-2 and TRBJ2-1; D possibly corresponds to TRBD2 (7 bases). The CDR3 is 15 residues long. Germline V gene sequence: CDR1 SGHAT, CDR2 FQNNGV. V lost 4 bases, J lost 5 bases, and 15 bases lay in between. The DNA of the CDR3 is TGTGCCAGCAGCTCACTCTTGGGGGGGCACAATGAGCAGTTCTTC. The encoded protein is CASSSLLGGHNEQFF.

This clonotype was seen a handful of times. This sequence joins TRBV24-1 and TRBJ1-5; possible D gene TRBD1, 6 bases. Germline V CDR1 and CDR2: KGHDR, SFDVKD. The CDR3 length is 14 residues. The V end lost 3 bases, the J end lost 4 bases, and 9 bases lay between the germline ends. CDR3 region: CATSDNRENQPQHF. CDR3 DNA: TGTGCCACCAGTGATAACAGGGAAAATCAGCCCCAGCATTTT.